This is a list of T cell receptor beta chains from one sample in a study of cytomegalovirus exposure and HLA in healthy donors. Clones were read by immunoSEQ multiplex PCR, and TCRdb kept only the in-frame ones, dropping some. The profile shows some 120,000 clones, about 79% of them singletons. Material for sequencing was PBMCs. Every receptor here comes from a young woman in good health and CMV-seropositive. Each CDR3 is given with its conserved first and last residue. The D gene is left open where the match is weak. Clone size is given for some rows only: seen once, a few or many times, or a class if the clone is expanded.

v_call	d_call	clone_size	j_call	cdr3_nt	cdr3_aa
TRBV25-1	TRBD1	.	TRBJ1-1	TGTGCCAGCAGCCCCGTGGCAGGGGGCACTGAAGCTTTCTTT	CASSPVAGGTEAFF
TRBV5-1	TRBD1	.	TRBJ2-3	TGCGCCAGCAGCTTGGGAACAGGGGGCGCAGCGGATACGCAGTATTTT	CASSLGTGGAADTQYF
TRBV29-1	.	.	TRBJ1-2	TGCAGCGTTGAAGGACTCGAGGCAGGCTACACCTTC	CSVEGLEAGYTF
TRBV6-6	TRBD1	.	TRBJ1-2	TGTGCCAGCAGTTACGGGGGACAGCCATATGGCTACACCTTC	CASSYGGQPYGYTF
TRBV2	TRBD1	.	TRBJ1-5	TGTGCCAGCAGGGGAGGGACAGGAGTCGATCAGCCCCAGCATTTT	CASRGGTGVDQPQHF
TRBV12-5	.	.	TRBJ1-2	TGTGCTAGTGGTTTCGGTCCGCTTAGCCTTTCTAACTATGGCTACACCTTC	CASGFGPLSLSNYGYTF
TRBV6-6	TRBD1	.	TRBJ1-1	TGTGCCAGCACCCGACAGGGAGGCACTGAAGCTTTCTTT	CASTRQGGTEAFF
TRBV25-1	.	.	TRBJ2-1	TGTGCCAGCAGTGAAGCGAGGCAGGGATACAATGAGCAGTTCTTC	CASSEARQGYNEQFF
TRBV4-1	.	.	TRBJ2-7	TGCGCCAGCAGCCAAGGAAGACAGGCTACGTACGAGCAGTACTTC	CASSQGRQATYEQYF
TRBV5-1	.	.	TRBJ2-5	TGCGCCAGCAGCTCGGGGGGCCTAAAAGAGACCCAGTACTTC	CASSSGGLKETQYF
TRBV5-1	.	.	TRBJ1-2	TGCGCCAGCAGGTTGGACAGCCCCTATGGCTACACCTTC	CASRLDSPYGYTF
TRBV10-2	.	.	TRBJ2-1	TGCGCCAGCAGTGACAGCGACAGGTGGGTAGATGAGCAGTTCTTC	CASSDSDRWVDEQFF
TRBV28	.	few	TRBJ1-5	TGTGCCAGCAGTTCGGACAGTCAGCCCCAGCATTTT	CASSSDSQPQHF
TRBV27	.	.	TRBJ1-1	TGTGCCAGCAGTTTAAGCGCAGGGGTTATCACTGAAGCTTTCTTT	CASSLSAGVITEAFF
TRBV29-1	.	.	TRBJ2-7	TGCAGCGTTAGAGGCCCCAAATTCCAACTCGAGCAGTACTTC	CSVRGPKFQLEQYF
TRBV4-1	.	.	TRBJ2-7	TGCGCCAGCAGCCAAGCTGCTGCGAGCTCCTACGAGCAGTACTTC	CASSQAAASSYEQYF